This entry lists 9 T cell receptor beta chains sequenced from one sample in a study of blood T cells in healthy people across ages. Together with a sample-barcoded 5' primer, a J-beta primer mix was included in a second PCR lasting roughly 6 to 12 cycles. TCRdb ran MiXCR on the 5' RACE reads and lists one entry per CDR3 protein. The sample contains approximately 780,000 distinct CDR3 sequences, roughly 26% of which appear only once. The same sample was also used in a study of T cells of mothers and their children.

The sequenced material came from blood. The source is a boy aged 5-17 years in good health.

The genes are TRBV6-2 or TRBV6-3 and TRBJ2-1, with a weak D call TRBD2 (6 bases). The V and J ends lost 9 bases and 3 bases respectively, with 24 bases between them. Germline-derived CDR1 and CDR2 are MNHEY and SVGEGT. The length of the CDR3 is 17 residues. As DNA, the CDR3 is TGTGCCAGGAGCTTCGGCGGGATGAAACCCTACTACAATGAGCAGTTCTTC. Its protein product is CARSFGGMKPYYNEQFF.

This clonotype was seen only a few times. The rearrangement joins TRBV3-1 to TRBJ1-2, with TRBD1 as a possible D gene (5 bases). Germline V gene sequence: CDR1 LGHDT, CDR2 YNNKEL (reference sequence). CDR3 length equals 15 residues. The V end lost 2 bases, the J end lost 4 bases, and 14 bases lay between the germline ends. DNA for the CDR3: TGTGCCAGCAGCCAAATGGGACGGACGGTCTATGGCTACACCTTC. This gives the protein CASSQMGRTVYGYTF.

This sequence joins TRBV20-1 and TRBJ1-4; TRBD1 matches 11 bases. V lost 3 bases and J lost 8; bases outside the gene matches: 8. The CDR3 consists of 15 residues. The germline CDR1 and CDR2 sequences are DFQATT and SNEGSKA (reference sequence). The CDR3: CSARTPGTGGEKLFF. DNA of the CDR3: TGCAGTGCTAGGACCCCCGGGACAGGGGGAGAAAAACTGTTTTTT.

The sample holds a few counts of this clonotype. The chain is built from TRBV15 and TRBJ2-6; the D is unclear. The germline V gene encodes CDR1 LNHNV and CDR2 YYDKDF (reference sequence). The CDR3 is made up of 17 amino acids. V was clipped by 0 bases and J by 0 bases, with 9 bases between them. CDR3 bases: TGTGCCACCAGCAGAGATCGGAGACCCTCTGGGGCCAACGTCCTGACTTTC. This translates into CATSRDRRPSGANVLTF.

The sample holds a few counts of this clonotype. CDR3 protein: CASSFPAYEQYF. Written as DNA, the CDR3 is TGTGCCAGCAGCTTCCCAGCCTACGAGCAGTACTTC. V is TRBV11-1 and J is TRBJ2-7; D ambiguous. The germline gives CDR1 SGHAT, CDR2 FQDESV (reference sequence). V was clipped by 3 bases and J by 2 bases, with 5 bases between them. The CDR3 totals 12 residues.

This clonotype was counted only a few times. The J gene is TRBJ2-3, the V gene TRBV29-1; D call uncertain. Germline V gives CDR1 SQVTM, CDR2 ANQGSEA. V lost 7 bases and J lost 0, with 5 bases in between. The CDR3 is 11 amino acids. The CDR3 loop is CSALSTDTQYF. The CDR3 DNA follows: TGCAGCGCCCTTAGCACAGATACGCAGTATTTT.

The chain has TRBV18 and TRBJ2-1; D may be TRBD1 or TRBD2 (5 bases each). Trimming cost V 6 bases and J 4 bases, with 19 bases left between them. This CDR3 comprises 16 residues. The germline gives CDR1 KGHSH, CDR2 LQKENI. CDR3 sequence (DNA): TGTGCCAGCTCCTCAATGGGTAGGGGACGTTACAATGAGCAGTTCTTC. Residues: CASSSMGRGRYNEQFF. Based on the CDR3 plus reference TRBV18 and TRBJ2-1, the full variable domain is NAGVMQNPRHLVRRRGQEARLRCSPMKGHSHVYWYRQLPEEGLKFMVYLQKENIIDESGMPKERFSAEFPKEGPSILRIQQVVRGDSAAYFCASSSMGRGRYNEQFFGPGTRLTVL.

This clonotype was counted a few times. This chain uses TRBV20-1 with TRBJ1-3; TRBD1 is a possible D gene (5 bases). Germline CDR1 and CDR2: DFQATT and SNEGSKA (reference sequence). CDR3 length equals 14 residues. Trimming cost V 7 bases and J 2 bases, with 15 bases left between them. The CDR3 DNA follows: TGCAGTGTTGCCGGGACCAACCCTGGAAACACCATATATTTT. Protein sequence: CSVAGTNPGNTIYF.

This clonotype has ten or more counts. The chain has TRBV15 and TRBJ2-5; D perhaps matches TRBD2 (7 bases). There are 14 residues in the CDR3. V lost 6 bases to trimming and J lost 5 bases, with 16 bases between them. CDR1 LNHNV and CDR2 YYDKDF come from the germline V gene (reference sequence). The CDR3 DNA reads TGTGCCACCAGGAAAGGGGGGGCCGGGGAGACCCAGTACTTC. This encodes CATRKGGAGETQYF. The entire variable domain, with the rest obtained from reference TRBV15 and TRBJ2-5, is as follows: DAMVIQNPRYQVTQFGKPVTLSCSQTLNHNVMYWYQQKSSQAPKLLFHYYDKDFNNEADTPDNFQSRRPNTSFCFLDIRSPGLGDTAMYLCATRKGGAGETQYFGPGTRLLVL.